This TCR beta chain was documented in a study of blood T cell repertoires in COVID-19. Trimming took 2 bases from V and 0 from J, leaving 8 bases between them. The CDR3 extends over 15 amino acids. Germline values: CDR1 KGHSH, CDR2 LQKENI. Some clones are missing from TCRdb's copy, which holds only in-frame ones; the method was immunoSEQ multiplex PCR. The table has around 270,000 clones, roughly 84% seen once. The V and J genes are TRBV18 and TRBJ1-5; D not certain. This clonotype was obtained from a woman aged 40 to 55 who had recovered from COVID-19. Sample: peripheral blood. For the CDR3, the DNA is TGTGCCAGCTCACCATTCGAGGCTAGCAATCAGCCCCAGCATTTT. Translated, it gives CASSPFEASNQPQHF.